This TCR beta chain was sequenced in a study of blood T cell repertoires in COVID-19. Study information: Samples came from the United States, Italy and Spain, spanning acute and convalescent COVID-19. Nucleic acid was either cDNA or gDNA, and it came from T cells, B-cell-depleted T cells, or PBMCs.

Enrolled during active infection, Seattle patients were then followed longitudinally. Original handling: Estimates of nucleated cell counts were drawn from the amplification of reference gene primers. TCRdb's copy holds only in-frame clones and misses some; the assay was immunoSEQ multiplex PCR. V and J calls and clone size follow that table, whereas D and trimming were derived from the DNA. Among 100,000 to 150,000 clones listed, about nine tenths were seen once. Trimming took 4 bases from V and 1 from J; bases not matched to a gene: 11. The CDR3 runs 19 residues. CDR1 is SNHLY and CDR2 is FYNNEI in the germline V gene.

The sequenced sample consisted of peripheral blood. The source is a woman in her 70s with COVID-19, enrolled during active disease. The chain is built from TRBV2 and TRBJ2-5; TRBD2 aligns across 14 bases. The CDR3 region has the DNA TGTGCCAGCAGTGGACCTCCGGGACTAGCGGGGGAGATCCAAGAGACCCAGTACTTC. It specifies CASSGPPGLAGEIQETQYF.